A selection of T cell receptor beta chains follows, all from one sample in a study of CD8+CD57+ T cells in acquired aplastic anemia. One entry per CDR3 protein, called by TCRdb with MiXCR from the reads. Of more than 150,000 distinct CDR3 sequences listed, about three fifths are singletons. Material: sorted CD4+, CD8+, or CD8+CD57+ T cells (not recorded which) from PBMCs. Source of these receptors: a human donor with severe aplastic anemia or a healthy control (not recorded which). Both conserved end residues are part of each CDR3. D genes are given only for firm matches. The size field is filled for only some rows; it gives once, few, many or a size class.

TRBV12-3/TRBV12-4	-	-	14	TRBJ2-7	TGTGCCAGCAGTTTCTCATCAGCAGGTAGCGAGCAGTACTTC	CASSFSSAGSEQYF
TRBV7-2	TRBD2	few	15	TRBJ2-7	TGTGCCAGCAGGGAGGCGGGAGGGCCTGGGAGCGAGCAGTACTTC	CASREAGGPGSEQYF
TRBV5-1	TRBD1	-	15	TRBJ1-1	TGCGCCAGCAGCAGACAGGGAAACCTGAACACTGAAGCTTTCTTT	CASSRQGNLNTEAFF
TRBV29-1	TRBD1	few	12	TRBJ1-1	TGCGGCGTTGAGAGACAGGGGGCTGAAGCTCTCTTT	CGVERQGAEALF
TRBV7-9	TRBD1	-	14	TRBJ1-2	TGTGCCAGCAGTTTGGACAGGGGGGTTTCTGGCTACACCTTC	CASSLDRGVSGYTF
TRBV29-1	TRBD1	-	14	TRBJ2-7	TGCAGCGTTGAAGAACAGGGGGCTTCCTACGAGCAGTACTTC	CSVEEQGASYEQYF
TRBV7-2	TRBD2	few	15	TRBJ2-7	TGTGCCAGCAGCCCACCTAGCGGACCTACCTACGAGCAGTACTTC	CASSPPSGPTYEQYF
TRBV20-1	-	-	12	TRBJ2-1	TGCAGTGCTAGCGGGGGCAACAATGAGCAGTTCTTC	CSASGGNNEQFF
TRBV15	-	-	15	TRBJ1-1	TGTGCCACCAGCAGTAATCGGGCACGGGACACTGAAGCTTTCTTT	CATSSNRARDTEAFF
TRBV19	-	-	14	TRBJ1-3	TGTGCCAGTAGTACCCCCGGACAGATAAACACCATATATTTT	CASSTPGQINTIYF
TRBV10-3	-	-	12	TRBJ1-1	TGTGCCATCAGTGAGGTAGGGACTGAAGCTTTCTTT	CAISEVGTEAFF
TRBV15	TRBD1	-	14	TRBJ1-1	TGTGCCACCAGTGGACAGGGCGCGTGGACTGAAGCTTTCTTT	CATSGQGAWTEAFF
TRBV7-9	-	-	13	TRBJ1-2	TGTGCCAGCAGGGCGGATTTGAGCTATGGCTACACCTTC	CASRADLSYGYTF
TRBV3-1	-	many	15	TRBJ2-7	TGTGCCAGCAGCCAAGCGGGGCTAGCTATCTACGAGCAGTACTTC	CASSQAGLAIYEQYF